The 31 T cell receptor beta chains reported below all come from one sample, sequenced in a study of CD8 T cells in Susac syndrome. Random hexamers primed reverse transcription of about 0.5 to 1 ug RNA. TCRdb called the immunoSEQ multiplex PCR reads again in MiXCR, with one record for every CDR3 protein. Here the sample spans approximately 210,000 distinct CDR3 sequences, approximately 94% being singletons. The material sequenced was CD4+ T cells from PBMCs. The receptor set was obtained from a human donor with Susac syndrome.

This chain uses TRBV9 with TRBJ2-3, with a weak D call TRBD2 (6 bases). The CDR3 is made up of 18 amino acids. V lost 0 bases and J lost 0, with 17 bases in between. Germline V gives CDR1 SGDLS, CDR2 YYNGEE. The DNA of the CDR3 is TGTGCCAGCAGCGTAGGCGGACTACAAGCGACGAGCACAGATACGCAGTATTTT. Translating gives CASSVGGLQATSTDTQYF.

The chain has TRBV28 and TRBJ2-2, with unresolved D. From germline, CDR1 is MDHEN and CDR2 SYDVKM. The ends were cut back, 10 bases at V and 8 bases at J, with 11 bases in the middle. The CDR3 consists of 11 residues. DNA of the CDR3: TGTGCCACCACCTTAAGGGGGGAGCTGTTTTTT. This gives the protein CATTLRGELFF.

This clonotype was recorded only once. The chain has TRBV5-1 and TRBJ1-6, with D possibly TRBD1 on 5 matching bases. V lost 4 bases to trimming and J lost 6 bases, with 17 bases between them. The CDR3 is made up of 16 amino acids. CDR1 and CDR2 (germline): SGHRS, YFSETQ. The CDR3 loop reads CASSAPGTGVNSPLHF. The CDR3 DNA reads TGCGCCAGCAGCGCCCCCGGGACTGGGGTTAATTCACCCCTCCACTTT.

The chain is built from TRBV19 and TRBJ1-5, with 8 bases lining up with TRBD1. Germline lookup yields CDR1 LNHDA and CDR2 SQIVND (reference sequence). The CDR3 contains 15 residues. Trimming at V came to 6 bases and at J to 1 base, leaving 5 bases not matched to a gene. The CDR3 coding sequence is TGTGCCAGTAGCGACAGGGGAGACAGCAATCAGCCCCAGCATTTT. This translates into CASSDRGDSNQPQHF.

The V and J genes are TRBV11-2 and TRBJ1-6; D is undetermined. Trimming cost V 10 bases and J 10 bases, with 17 bases left between them. Germline CDR1 reads SGHAT; CDR2 reads FQNNGV. The length of the CDR3 is 13 residues. The CDR3 is CATKPIGESPLHF. The CDR3 nucleotides are TGTGCCACCAAGCCAATAGGAGAGTCACCCCTCCACTTT. The full variable domain, in which reference TRBV11-2 and TRBJ1-6 provide the parts outside the CDR3, is EAGVAQSPRYKIIEKRQSVAFWCNPISGHATLYWYQQILGQGPKLLIQFQNNGVVDDSQLPKDRFSAERLKGVDSTLKIQPAKLEDSAVYLCATKPIGESPLHFGNGTRLTVT.

The V and J genes are TRBV6-5 and TRBJ1-5; 8 positions agree with TRBD1. CDR3 length: 15 residues. Germline V gives CDR1 MNHEY, CDR2 SVGAGI. Losses at the gene ends were 0 bases for V and 7 bases for J; bases not matched to a gene: 5. The chain's CDR3 is CASSYSNRGKQPQHF. The CDR3 nucleotides are TGTGCCAGCAGTTACTCGAACAGGGGGAAACAGCCCCAGCATTTT.

The rearrangement joins TRBV6-5 to TRBJ2-1; the D gene could be TRBD1 or TRBD2 (6 bases each). Germline CDR1 is MNHEY and CDR2 is SVGAGI. V was shortened by 8 bases and J by 0 bases, with 11 bases between the two germline ends. CDR3 length: 14 amino acids. The CDR3 DNA follows: TGTGCCAGCTCCGGGGGCCCCTCCTACAATGAGCAGTTCTTC. Protein product: CASSGGPSYNEQFF.

This clonotype was seen just once. The chain employs TRBV9 and TRBJ2-5; TRBD2 agrees at 9 bases. V trimming: 0 bases; J trimming: 2 bases; junction bases outside the gene matches: 5. This CDR3 region has 16 residues. The germline V gene has CDR1 SGDLS and CDR2 YYNGEE. CDR3 in DNA: TGTGCCAGCAGCGTAGGGCCTAGCGGGGCTCAAGAGACCCAGTACTTC. Translating gives CASSVGPSGAQETQYF. Together with reference TRBV9 and TRBJ2-5, the CDR3 gives the full variable domain: DSGVTQTPKHLITATGQRVTLRCSPRSGDLSVYWYQQSLDQGLQFLIQYYNGEERAKGNILERFSAQQFPDLHSELNLSSLELGDSALYFCASSVGPSGAQETQYFGPGTRLLVL.

The rearrangement links TRBV28 to TRBJ2-1, with TRBD1 matching over 11 bases. J lost 10 bases, V lost 3 bases, and 8 bases had no gene match. The CDR3 covers 15 residues. Germline CDR1 is MDHEN and CDR2 is SYDVKM. As DNA, the CDR3 is TGTGCCAGCAGTTTCATCGGACAGGGGGCCCCGGAGCAGTTCTTC. Translated, it gives CASSFIGQGAPEQFF.

The V gene is TRBV29-1, the J gene TRBJ2-3, with 7 bases lining up with TRBD1. Germline-derived CDR1 and CDR2 are SQVTM and ANQGSEA. The CDR3 sequence is 15 residues long. The V segment lost 5 bases and the J segment 0 bases; nucleotides outside the gene matches: 8. In DNA, the CDR3 is TGCAGCGTTACCGGGACAGCAACTAGCACAGATACGCAGTATTTT. Translated, it gives CSVTGTATSTDTQYF.

This clonotype appeared once. The chain recombines TRBV15 with TRBJ2-1; 11 bases agree with TRBD2. After removal of 1 base from V and 6 bases from J, the junction contained 2 bases not matched to a gene. This CDR3 comprises 15 residues. Looked up from germline, CDR1 is LNHNV and CDR2 is YYDKDF (reference sequence). Here the CDR3 reads CATSRVAGGGNEQFF. DNA for the CDR3: TGTGCCACCAGCAGAGTAGCGGGGGGGGGCAATGAGCAGTTCTTC.

The chain joins TRBV7-2 to TRBJ1-4; D not resolved. Trimming took off 8 bases at V and 3 bases at J, with 13 bases between the two ends. The CDR3 runs 14 residues. Germline values: CDR1 SGHTA, CDR2 FQGNSA. Here the CDR3 reads CASRSGIANEKLFF. CDR3 bases: TGTGCCAGCCGCAGCGGGATTGCTAATGAAAAACTGTTTTTT. The whole variable domain, filled in from reference TRBV7-2 and TRBJ1-4, reads GAGVSQSPSNKVTEKGKDVELRCDPISGHTALYWYRQSLGQGLEFLIYFQGNSAPDKSGLPSDRFSAERTGGSVSTLTIQRTQQEDSAVYLCASRSGIANEKLFFGSGTQLSVL.

V gene TRBV20-1 combines with J gene TRBJ2-4; D unclear. CDR3 length equals 18 residues. V lost 3 bases, J lost 0 bases, and 21 bases lay in between. CDR1 DFQATT and CDR2 SNEGSKA come from the germline V gene (reference sequence). The CDR3 DNA reads TGCAGTGCTAGTATGGCAGCAAACCTCAATCTAGCCAAAAACATTCAGTACTTC. It codes for CSASMAANLNLAKNIQYF.

Points on this clonotype: One junction end disagrees with the germline gene, perhaps due to a read error. The genes are TRBV7-7 and TRBJ2-7; 8 bases agree with TRBD2. Germline assignment: CDR1 SSHAT and CDR2 FNYEAQ (reference sequence). This CDR3 has 14 amino acids. The CDR3 spells CASSLRGGTSEQYF. The DNA of the CDR3 is TGTGCTAGCAGCTTACGGGGGGGGACCAGCGAGCAGTACTTC.

The chain combines TRBV7-6 with TRBJ2-7; TRBD1 might be the D (6 bases). Deletions cut 2 bases from V and 3 bases from J, with 11 bases between. The germline V gene encodes CDR1 SGHVS and CDR2 FNYEAQ. This CDR3 has 14 amino acids. CDR3 nucleotides: TGTGCCAGCAGCTTAACTGACAGGAACTACGAGCAGTACTTC. Encoded protein: CASSLTDRNYEQYF.

The J gene is TRBJ2-3, the V gene TRBV19; perhaps TRBD2 as D (6 bases). CDR1 is LNHDA, CDR2 SQIVND, per germline (reference sequence). Trimming took off 5 bases at V and 1 base at J, with 19 bases between the two ends. There are 17 residues in the CDR3. The CDR3 nucleotides are TGTGCCAGTAGTCCCCCTATGGCGGGACCCCGCACAGATACGCAGTATTTT. Its protein is CASSPPMAGPRTDTQYF.

The CDR3 reads CASSIEGTSVYEQYF. The CDR3 DNA follows: TGTGCCAGCAGTATAGAGGGGACTAGCGTCTACGAGCAGTACTTC. This chain joins TRBV12-3 or TRBV12-4 and TRBJ2-7; 10 nucleotides match TRBD2. The CDR3 covers 15 residues. The V segment lost 5 bases and the J segment 3 bases; nucleotides outside the gene matches: 7.

This chain links TRBV12-3 or TRBV12-4 with TRBJ1-6; unclear D gene. With 3 bases removed from V and 9 bases from J, the gap between germline ends came to 12 bases. There are 14 residues in the CDR3. CDR3 in DNA: TGTGCCAGCAGTTTGGGGAGTGAGGGTTCACCCCTCCACTTT. Protein product: CASSLGSEGSPLHF.

The J gene is TRBJ1-6, the V gene TRBV3-1, with D possibly matching TRBD1 (6 bases). The V and J ends lost 5 bases and 9 bases respectively, with 11 bases between them. Germline V gene sequence: CDR1 LGHDT, CDR2 YNNKEL (reference sequence). The CDR3 is 13 residues long. CDR3 region: CASSTGGRSPLHF. Written as DNA, the CDR3 is TGTGCCAGCAGCACCGGGGGCCGTTCACCCCTCCACTTT.

V and J are TRBV2 and TRBJ2-7, with 9 bases that match TRBD1. The V and J ends lost 7 bases and 2 bases, in that order; junction bases with no gene match: 9. This CDR3 contains 15 residues. Germline V gene sequence: CDR1 SNHLY, CDR2 FYNNEI. The CDR3 region has the DNA TGTGCCAGCACTCCTCCTGGGGACAGGGCCTACGAGCAGTACTTC. Its protein product is CASTPPGDRAYEQYF. The variable domain in full, completed from reference TRBV2 and TRBJ2-7, reads EPEVTQTPSHQVTQMGQEVILRCVPISNHLYFYWYRQILGQKVEFLVSFYNNEISEKSEIFDDQFSVERPDGSNFTLKIRSTKLEDSAMYFCASTPPGDRAYEQYFGPGTRLTVT.

This clonotype appeared a single time. The chain uses TRBV29-1 and TRBJ2-1, with D possibly TRBD2 on 5 matching bases. V shed 6 bases and J shed 0 bases, with 6 bases lying between them. The CDR3 length is 12 residues. In germline, CDR1 is SQVTM, CDR2 ANQGSEA. CDR3 residues: CSVRGSYNEQFF. The CDR3 nucleotides read TGCAGCGTACGGGGCTCCTACAATGAGCAGTTCTTC.

This rearrangement joins TRBV20-1 to TRBJ2-2, with a possible D match to TRBD2 (6 bases). Trimming cost V 3 bases and J 6 bases, with 11 bases left between them. The germline gives CDR1 DFQATT, CDR2 SNEGSKA (reference sequence). This CDR3 contains 13 residues. The CDR3 nucleotides are TGCAGTGCTAGCGCGGGAAAAGCCGGGGAGCTGTTTTTT. This translates into CSASAGKAGELFF.

V and J are TRBV29-1 and TRBJ2-7; D ambiguous. Germline V gene lookup returns CDR1 SQVTM and CDR2 ANQGSEA. There are 14 residues in the CDR3. V lost 0 bases and J 6 bases, leaving 15 bases between the germline ends. CDR3 sequence: CSVEDQRATSEQYF. In nucleotides, the CDR3 is TGCAGCGTTGAAGATCAGCGAGCAACCAGCGAGCAGTACTTC.

The genes are TRBV5-4 and TRBJ2-1; either TRBD1 or TRBD2 may fit D (5 bases each). The length of the CDR3 is 14 residues. The ends were cut back, 7 bases at V and 3 bases at J, with 14 bases in the middle. Germline assignment: CDR1 SGHNT and CDR2 YYREEE (reference sequence). CDR3 region: CASRGTGIYNEQFF. CDR3 nucleotide sequence: TGTGCCAGCCGAGGGACGGGAATCTACAATGAGCAGTTCTTC.

The rearrangement uses TRBV5-1 and TRBJ2-7, with a tentative D call TRBD2 (7 bases). V was shortened by 4 bases and J by 0 bases, with 11 bases between the two germline ends. This CDR3 has 14 amino acids. Germline loops: CDR1 SGHRS, CDR2 YFSETQ. The DNA of the CDR3 is TGCGCCAGCAGCCCGGGGGGCAGCTCCTACGAGCAGTACTTC. Amino acid sequence: CASSPGGSSYEQYF.

The chain carries TRBV29-1 and TRBJ1-2; D is undetermined. The CDR3 consists of 11 residues. V lost 3 bases to trimming and J lost 7 bases, with 9 bases between them. CDR1 SQVTM and CDR2 ANQGSEA come from the germline V gene. The CDR3 sequence: CSVEGPPGYTF. CDR3 coding DNA: TGCAGCGTTGAGGGTCCCCCTGGCTACACCTTC.

The CDR3 spells CASSVDTQRNTIYF. The DNA of the CDR3 is TGTGCCAGCAGCGTAGATACCCAGAGAAACACCATATATTTT. The chain couples TRBV9 to TRBJ1-3, with D hard to call. V lost 0 bases to trimming and J lost 5 bases, with 9 bases between them. Germline V CDR1 and CDR2: SGDLS, YYNGEE. The CDR3 runs 14 residues.

The chain has TRBV18 and TRBJ1-5; no clear D gene. The germline V and J ends were trimmed by 2 bases and 2 bases, with 7 bases remaining between them. There are 14 residues in the CDR3. The germline CDR1 and CDR2 sequences are KGHSH and LQKENI. The CDR3 loop reads CASSPVEGNQPQHF. CDR3 bases: TGTGCCAGCTCACCAGTGGAGGGCAATCAGCCCCAGCATTTT.

The chain links TRBV18 to TRBJ2-1; perhaps TRBD1 as D (7 bases). This CDR3 is built from 15 residues. Trimming took off 3 bases at V and 8 bases at J, with 17 bases between the two ends. Germline values: CDR1 KGHSH, CDR2 LQKENI. CDR3 nucleotide sequence: TGTGCCAGCTCACCGATCCCCAGGGGGGACGATGAGCAGTTCTTC. Protein product: CASSPIPRGDDEQFF.

The rearrangement links TRBV20-1 to TRBJ1-4; D remains ambiguous. Germline V gives CDR1 DFQATT, CDR2 SNEGSKA (reference sequence). The V end lost 6 bases, the J end lost 8 bases, and 16 bases lay between the germline ends. CDR3 length: 13 residues. The CDR3 loop reads CSATVRPDEKLFF. The CDR3 DNA reads as TGCAGTGCCACCGTCCGGCCTGACGAAAAACTGTTTTTT.

The genes are TRBV6-5 and TRBJ2-7; D is possibly TRBD1 or TRBD2 (5 bases each). From germline, CDR1 is MNHEY and CDR2 SVGAGI. V lost 4 bases and J 9 bases, leaving 13 bases between the germline ends. This CDR3 spans 12 amino acids. The CDR3 loop reads CASSFRGGWQYF. The CDR3 nucleotides are TGTGCCAGCAGTTTTCGGGGCGGCTGGCAGTACTTC.